Listed below are T cell receptor beta chains from one sample, sequenced in a study of blood T cell repertoires in COVID-19. Clones were read by immunoSEQ multiplex PCR, and TCRdb kept only the in-frame ones, dropping some. Here the sample spans 350,000 to 450,000 clones, around nine tenths being singletons. Input material: peripheral blood. The receptors were sampled from a human donor in a cohort sampled during active COVID-19. Each CDR3 is given with its conserved first and last residue. D genes are given only for firm matches. Not all rows give a size; the values are once, few, many and, for expanded clones, a class.

clone size	V gene	D gene	J gene	CDR3 DNA	CDR3 protein
-	TRBV7-3	TRBD2	TRBJ2-1	TGTGCCAGCAGCTTAGCGGGAGCCTCCAATGAGCAGTTCTTC	CASSLAGASNEQFF
-	TRBV7-2	TRBD1	TRBJ1-1	TGTGCCAGCAGCTTCGGGACAGGGGCCAACACTGAAGCTTTCTTT	CASSFGTGANTEAFF
-	TRBV24-1	-	TRBJ1-1	TGTGCCACCAGTGAAACAGGAAAAAGCACTGAAGCTTTCTTT	CATSETGKSTEAFF
-	TRBV5-1	TRBD1	TRBJ1-6	TGCGCCAGCAGCTTGGGTGAACCGACAGGGTACGGTTCACCCCTCCACTTT	CASSLGEPTGYGSPLHF
-	TRBV30	-	TRBJ1-2	TGTGCCTGGACATCCTTCTTCCTAAAAACTAACTATGGCTACACCTTC	CAWTSFFLKTNYGYTF
-	TRBV30	TRBD1	TRBJ2-7	TGTGCCTGTACTAACAGGGGGAACTACGAGCAGTACTTC	CACTNRGNYEQYF
-	TRBV9	TRBD1	TRBJ1-2	TGTGCCAGCAGCGTAACGGTACAGGGGGCCTCCTATGGCTACACCTTC	CASSVTVQGASYGYTF
-	TRBV19	-	TRBJ1-4	TGTGCCAGTAGTCCGGGACTCAGTTCCCGGCTCCACGAAAAACTGTTTTTT	CASSPGLSSRLHEKLFF
-	TRBV15	TRBD1	TRBJ1-2	TGTGCCACCAGCAGCCCCAGGACAGGGGGCCTTGGCTACACCTTC	CATSSPRTGGLGYTF
-	TRBV18	-	TRBJ2-1	TGTGCCAGCTCCGCGGGGCAGGGATGGTCCTTGGACAATGAGCAGTTCTTC	CASSAGQGWSLDNEQFF
-	TRBV9	-	TRBJ2-3	TGTGCCAGCAGCGTTAGGGGGCTGGAGGGCGGGACGCAGTATTTT	CASSVRGLEGGTQYF
-	TRBV5-1	-	TRBJ2-7	TGCGCCAGCAGCGGCGCTAGCTACGAGCAGTACTTC	CASSGASYEQYF
-	TRBV6-4	-	TRBJ2-1	TGTGCCAGCAGTGACTCGATCCGGGCGGGGGAGCAGTTCTTC	CASSDSIRAGEQFF
-	TRBV9	-	TRBJ1-4	TGTGCCAGCAGCGTCCTGCCTGAGGGAACTAATAATGAAAAACTGTTTTTT	CASSVLPEGTNNEKLFF
once	TRBV28	-	TRBJ2-5	TGTGCCAGCAGCGCCGCCTATCGAAGGGGCAGGTTGGAGACCCAGTACTTC	CASSAAYRRGRLETQYF
-	TRBV3-1/TRBV3-2	TRBD1	TRBJ2-7	TGTGCCAGCAGCCTAATGACAGGGTACGAGCAGTACTTC	CASSLMTGYEQYF
-	TRBV10-1	-	TRBJ1-2	TGCGCCAGCGGAGATGGTGGCTACACCTTC	CASGDGGYTF
few	TRBV19	TRBD2	TRBJ2-1	TGTGCCAGTAGTATAGGTCTTGGTGGCGGGGGGGTCTCATCCTACAATGAGCAGTTCTTC	CASSIGLGGGGVSSYNEQFF
many	TRBV4-1	-	TRBJ2-6	TGCGCCAGCAGCGGCAGGGAAGGGGCCAACGTCCTGACTTTC	CASSGREGANVLTF
-	TRBV3-1/TRBV3-2	TRBD1	TRBJ2-2	TGTGCCAGCAGCCCTCAGGGGGCCGGGGAGCTGTTTTTT	CASSPQGAGELFF
-	TRBV5-1	TRBD2	TRBJ2-7	TGCGCCAGCAGCATACAAGGCGGGGGGGCACGGAACTACGAGCAGTACTTC	CASSIQGGGARNYEQYF
-	TRBV10-3	-	TRBJ2-2	TGTGCCATCAGTGATTCAGCCCGAGGGAGGACCGGGGAGCTGTTTTTT	CAISDSARGRTGELFF
-	TRBV2	-	TRBJ1-5	TGTGCCAGCAGTGTCGCTAGGTCCCTCGCACAGCCCCAGCATTTT	CASSVARSLAQPQHF
-	TRBV2	TRBD1	TRBJ1-2	TGTGCCAGCAGTGAGCAGGGGGCGAATGGCTACACCTTC	CASSEQGANGYTF
-	TRBV5-1	TRBD2	TRBJ2-3	TGCGCCAGCAGCTTGGGACTAGCGGGGGCTTCTAGCACAGATACGCAGTATTTT	CASSLGLAGASSTDTQYF
-	TRBV2	-	TRBJ1-1	TGTGCCAGCAGTGTGGCAGGGGTAGGAGGTGAAGCTTTCTTT	CASSVAGVGGEAFF
-	TRBV3-1/TRBV3-2	TRBD1	TRBJ2-4	TGTGCCAGCAGCCAAGGCCTCGGGACAGAACAGTACTTC	CASSQGLGTEQYF
-	TRBV4-1	TRBD1	TRBJ2-1	TGCGCCAGCACCCTCGGCACTAGACAGGGCAATGAGCAGTTCTTC	CASTLGTRQGNEQFF
-	TRBV7-8	TRBD1	TRBJ1-5	TGTGCCAGCAGCTTACGGACAGGGGCAACCAATCAGCCCCAGCATTTT	CASSLRTGATNQPQHF
-	TRBV18	TRBD1	TRBJ1-6	TGTGCCAGCTCACCACAAGCAGGGGGATATAATTCACCCCTCCACTTT	CASSPQAGGYNSPLHF
-	TRBV7-2	-	TRBJ2-7	TGTGCCAGCAGACGAGAGGGGGTTTGGTACGAGCAGTACTTC	CASRREGVWYEQYF
-	TRBV10-3	-	TRBJ1-1	TGTGCCATCAGTGAGTCGCGGGGAGCTGAAGCTTTCTTT	CAISESRGAEAFF
once	TRBV5-6	TRBD1	TRBJ1-4	TGTGCCAGCAGCTCCGGACAGGGAGATTGGGAAAAACTGTTTTTT	CASSSGQGDWEKLFF
-	TRBV23-1	-	TRBJ2-7	TGCGCCAGCAGTCTTCTCTCCTACGAGCAGTACTTC	CASSLLSYEQYF
-	TRBV5-1	TRBD1	TRBJ1-1	TGCGCCAGCAGCCCTACAGGGGGCGGCGACACTGAAGCTTTCTTT	CASSPTGGGDTEAFF
-	TRBV5-1	-	TRBJ2-2	TGCGCCAGCAGCTTGGCCTGGGGGGATGCCGGGGAGCTGTTTTTT	CASSLAWGDAGELFF
-	TRBV5-4	-	TRBJ2-3	TGTGCCAGCAGCTCCCCGCTGGAGGGAGCCCTCACAGATACGCAGTATTTT	CASSSPLEGALTDTQYF
-	TRBV19	TRBD1	TRBJ2-7	TGTGCCAGTAGCGCATCCGGGACAGGGGACTACGAGCAGTACTTC	CASSASGTGDYEQYF
-	TRBV18	-	TRBJ1-3	TGTGCCAGCTCGCAGGGTGCTGGAAACACCATATATTTT	CASSQGAGNTIYF
few	TRBV6-5	-	TRBJ1-2	TGTGCCACCCGCCGGGGAAAGGAGAATGGCTACACCTTC	CATRRGKENGYTF
few	TRBV19	TRBD1	TRBJ2-2	TGTGCCAGTAGTACCCCCCCGACAGGGTCGATCGGAGCGGGGGAGCTGTTTTTT	CASSTPPTGSIGAGELFF
once	TRBV19	-	TRBJ1-1	TGTGCCAGTAGTATAATCTCAGGGGCCACTGAAGCTTTCTTT	CASSIISGATEAFF
-	TRBV7-9	-	TRBJ2-5	TGTGCCAGCAGCCCCCGGGGGGCGGGGCAAGAGACCCAGTACTTC	CASSPRGAGQETQYF
-	TRBV28	-	TRBJ1-1	TGTGCCAGCAGCGACAGGTCCCGCGCGGGCACTGAAGCTTTCTTT	CASSDRSRAGTEAFF
few	TRBV5-8	-	TRBJ1-4	TGTGCCAGCAGTTCGGACTCGGCCTTTGAAAAACTGTTTTTT	CASSSDSAFEKLFF
-	TRBV20-1	TRBD2	TRBJ2-1	TGCAGTGCTAGTTTACTAGCGGGAGACCACTACAATGAGCAGTTCTTC	CSASLLAGDHYNEQFF
-	TRBV5-1	-	TRBJ2-5	TGCGCCAGCAGCTCCGGAGGGATCCAAGAGACCCAGTACTTC	CASSSGGIQETQYF
-	TRBV29-1	TRBD2	TRBJ2-3	TGCAGCGTTGAGAAGCGGGAGGGCCCTCTGGTTGGCACAGATACGCAGTATTTT	CSVEKREGPLVGTDTQYF
-	TRBV19	TRBD1	TRBJ1-6	TGTGCCAGTATGGGGACAGCTAATTCACCCCTCCACTTT	CASMGTANSPLHF
once	TRBV5-1	-	TRBJ2-5	TGCGCCAGCAGCTTGGCCTTGTCGCGGATTGAGACCCAGTACTTC	CASSLALSRIETQYF
-	TRBV19	TRBD1	TRBJ1-5	TGTGCCAGTAGAGGGACAGCTGTTAATCAGCCCCAGCATTTT	CASRGTAVNQPQHF
-	TRBV4-2	-	TRBJ2-7	TGTGCCAGCAGCCATGCTACAGACTCCGCCGGGGGAGTCCAGTACTTC	CASSHATDSAGGVQYF
-	TRBV2	TRBD1	TRBJ2-3	TGTGCCAGCAGAGGGGACAGGGGCGATACGCAGTATTTT	CASRGDRGDTQYF
-	TRBV19	TRBD2	TRBJ2-3	TGTGCCAGTAAGACTGGCGGGCTAGCGGGAGGGCCAGAGGATACGCAGTATTTT	CASKTGGLAGGPEDTQYF